Shown below are 7 T cell receptor beta chains from a single sample sequenced in a study of patients and donors after allogeneic stem cell transplantation. Using its own MiXCR run on the RT-PCR reads, TCRdb lists one record per CDR3 protein. The sample lists more than 850,000 distinct CDR3 sequences; about 20% were seen once. The sample comprised blood, either unsorted or a sorted T cell fraction (not recorded which). The receptors originated from a human donor who was either an allogeneic HSCT recipient or a stem cell or donor lymphocyte infusion donor (not recorded which). It is not recorded whose cells these are; they may come from a transplant donor.

This clonotype has just a few counts. The chain couples TRBV4-1 to TRBJ2-4; D possibly corresponds to TRBD2 (6 bases). Deletions cut 2 bases from V and 0 bases from J, with 11 bases between. This CDR3 has 16 amino acids. In germline, CDR1 is MGHRA, CDR2 YSYEKL. This CDR3 reads CASSQLLAVAKNIQYF. The CDR3 DNA sequence: TGCGCCAGCAGCCAATTACTAGCAGTAGCCAAAAACATTCAGTACTTC.

The chain recombines TRBV6-1 with TRBJ2-7, with 9 bases matching TRBD1. V gave up 5 bases and J gave up 4 bases; unmatched junction bases: 6. The CDR3 length is 14 residues. Germline CDR1 MNHNS, CDR2 SASEGT. CDR3 sequence (DNA): TGTGCCAGCAGTCCACTGGACAGGGGTTACGAGCAGTACTTC. It encodes CASSPLDRGYEQYF.

The table lists this clonotype with many counts. The rearrangement links TRBV12-3 or TRBV12-4 to TRBJ2-1; 8 bases map to TRBD2. The CDR3 runs to 15 residues. Trimming took 1 base from V and 5 from J; bases not matched to a gene: 4. CDR3 in amino acids: CASSLEAGAHNEQFF. The CDR3 DNA follows: TGTGCCAGCAGTTTAGAAGCGGGGGCCCACAATGAGCAGTTCTTC.

Many counts were recorded for this clonotype. The chain uses TRBV12-3 or TRBV12-4 and TRBJ1-6; a possible D gene is TRBD1 (5 bases). The CDR3 has 15 residues. Deletions cut 3 bases from V and 0 bases from J, with 6 bases between. The CDR3 DNA reads TGTGCCAGCAGTTTTCAGGGCTCCTATAATTCACCCCTCCACTTT. Encoded protein: CASSFQGSYNSPLHF.

This clonotype was seen more than once but under ten times. J is TRBJ2-7 and V is TRBV6-2 or TRBV6-3; D gene uncertain. The V gene lost 2 bases and the J gene lost 1 base, with 6 bases spanning the gap. Germline V gene lookup returns CDR1 MNHEY and CDR2 SVGEGT. This CDR3 comprises 13 residues. This CDR3 reads CASSYIRSYEQYF. The CDR3 coding sequence is TGTGCCAGCAGTTACATTCGGTCCTACGAGCAGTACTTC.

This clonotype was recorded at least ten times. The chain joins TRBV24-1 to TRBJ2-7, with a weak D call TRBD2 (6 bases). The CDR3 spans 16 residues. Deletions cut 0 bases from V and 1 base from J, with 12 bases between. Per germline, CDR1 KGHDR and CDR2 SFDVKD. CDR3 residues: CATSDLQLRGSYEQYF. The DNA of the CDR3 is TGTGCCACCAGTGATTTGCAGCTTCGGGGGTCCTACGAGCAGTACTTC.

This clonotype was seen more than once but under ten times. This sequence joins TRBV12-3 or TRBV12-4 and TRBJ2-1; 15 positions agree with TRBD2. The CDR3 spans 18 residues. With 7 bases clipped from V and 0 bases from J, the junction kept 7 bases outside the gene matches. The CDR3 is CASNLGLAGGSSYNEQFF. CDR3 DNA sequence: TGTGCCAGCAACCTAGGACTAGCGGGGGGGAGCTCCTACAATGAGCAGTTCTTC.